The 8 T cell receptor beta chains in this list originate from one sample, sequenced in a study of T cells in Graves' hyperthyroidism and ophthalmopathy. RNA transcripts provided the source from which TCR beta CDR3 regions were amplified. A first-round RT-PCR of the TCR CDR3 used the HTBI primer set. TCRdb fed the multiplex PCR reads into MiXCR, producing one record per CDR3 protein. Of under 550,000 distinct CDR3 sequences listed, 20% are singletons. Material for sequencing was blood. The receptor source for this set is a man aged 35 to 55 with Graves' ophthalmopathy.

A few counts support this clonotype. The chain combines TRBV14 with TRBJ2-5; D uncertain. CDR1 SGHDN and CDR2 FVKESK come from the germline V gene. This CDR3 region has 17 residues. Trimming took off 0 bases at V and 0 bases at J, with 14 bases between the two ends. CDR3 coding DNA: TGTGCCAGCAGCCAAGATGGGCCAAACCGGTACCAAGAGACCCAGTACTTC. Translating it yields CASSQDGPNRYQETQYF.

This clonotype was counted a few times. The chain is built from TRBV6-4 and TRBJ2-7; D uncertain. CDR3 length: 15 amino acids. V lost 6 bases to trimming and J lost 0 bases, with 15 bases between them. The V gene's germline CDR1 is MRHNA and CDR2 SNTAGT. CDR3 amino acids: CASRVGPTPSYEQYF. The CDR3 DNA follows: TGTGCCAGCAGGGTTGGTCCTACCCCCTCCTACGAGCAGTACTTC.

The chain has TRBV7-2 and TRBJ2-7; D ambiguous. Trimming pared 4 bases from V and 4 bases from J, leaving 11 bases between. The germline V gene encodes CDR1 SGHTA and CDR2 FQGNSA. The CDR3 loop spans 13 amino acids. CDR3 region: CASSYPFGYEQYF. CDR3 nucleotides: TGTGCCAGCAGCTACCCCTTCGGGTACGAGCAGTACTTC.

The chain recombines TRBV7-8 with TRBJ1-2, with D perhaps TRBD1 (6 bases). The CDR3 consists of 15 residues. V lost 1 base, J lost 7 bases, and 16 bases lay in between. The V gene's germline CDR1 is SGHVS and CDR2 FQNEAQ. The CDR3 DNA is TGTGCCAGCAGCTTAGGGGGGCCAGGGATGCGTGGCTACACCTTC. It codes for CASSLGGPGMRGYTF.

This clonotype was detected a few times. The V gene is TRBV9, the J gene TRBJ1-1; 9 bases align to TRBD1. The germline gives CDR1 SGDLS, CDR2 YYNGEE. This CDR3 contains 19 residues. The V gene end was trimmed by 1 base and the J gene end by 1 base; junction bases not matched to a gene: 14. CDR3: CASSVSPRRQGESNTEAFF. For the CDR3, the DNA is TGTGCCAGCAGCGTAAGCCCCCGCCGACAGGGGGAATCGAACACTGAAGCTTTCTTT.

The V gene is TRBV9, the J gene TRBJ1-6; no firm D call. From germline, CDR1 is SGDLS and CDR2 YYNGEE. The CDR3 runs to 15 residues. Between the trimmed V and J ends, which lost 4 bases and 6 bases, there was a span of 14 bases. The CDR3 here is CASSPAAVSNSPLHF. The CDR3 nucleotides read TGTGCCAGCAGCCCCGCAGCGGTATCTAATTCACCCCTCCACTTT.

In this sample, this clonotype turned up a few times. This chain joins TRBV6-1 and TRBJ1-4; D possibly corresponds to TRBD1 (6 bases). Trimming cost V 7 bases and J 0 bases, with 12 bases left between them. The germline CDR1 and CDR2 sequences are MNHNS and SASEGT. The CDR3 is 15 residues long. The CDR3 sequence: CASILRTATNEKLFF. The CDR3 DNA sequence: TGTGCCAGCATCCTTAGGACAGCAACTAATGAAAAACTGTTTTTT.

This clonotype showed up just a few times. The CDR3 protein is CSAPRHIGDEKLFF. Here the CDR3 DNA reads TGCAGTGCTCCCAGGCACATCGGGGATGAAAAACTGTTTTTT. The chain combines TRBV20-1 with TRBJ1-4; no firm D call. The CDR3 sequence is 14 residues long. The germline V gene encodes CDR1 DFQATT and CDR2 SNEGSKA (reference sequence). V was pared by 5 bases and J by 6 bases, with 16 bases between.